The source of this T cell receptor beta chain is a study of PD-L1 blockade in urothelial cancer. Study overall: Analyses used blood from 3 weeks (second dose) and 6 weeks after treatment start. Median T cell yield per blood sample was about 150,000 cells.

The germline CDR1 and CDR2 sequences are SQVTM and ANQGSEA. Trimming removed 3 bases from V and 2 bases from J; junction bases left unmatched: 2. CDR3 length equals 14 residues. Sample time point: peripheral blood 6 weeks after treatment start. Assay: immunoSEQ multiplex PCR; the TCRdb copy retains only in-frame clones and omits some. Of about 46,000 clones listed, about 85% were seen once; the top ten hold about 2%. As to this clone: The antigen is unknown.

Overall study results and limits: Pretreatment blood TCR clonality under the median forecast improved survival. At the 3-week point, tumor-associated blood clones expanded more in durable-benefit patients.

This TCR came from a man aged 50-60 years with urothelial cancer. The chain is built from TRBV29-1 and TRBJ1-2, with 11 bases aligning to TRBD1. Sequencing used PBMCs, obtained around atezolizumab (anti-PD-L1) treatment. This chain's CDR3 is CSVEGDRGNYGYTF. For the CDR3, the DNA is TGCAGCGTTGAGGGGGACAGGGGGAACTATGGCTACACCTTC.